This record concerns one T cell receptor beta chain sequence. Its antigen target is currently unknown. Base qualities were left out, and no much larger clone turns up one base away. The record originates from a study of OX40 agonist ivuxolimab in advanced cancers. For the study in its entirety: Ivuxolimab was a fully human IgG2 agonistic monoclonal antibody targeting the costimulatory receptor OX40 (CD134). Intravenous ivuxolimab was administered to patients every 2 weeks at six dose levels: 0.01, 0.1, 0.3, 1.5, 3 and 10 mg/kg. Among the roughly 50 dose-escalation patients, roughly 20 had hepatocellular carcinoma, approximately 15 melanoma, 9 renal cell carcinoma and 9 head and neck cancer. A male proportion of 82.7% and a mean age of approximately 55 years, ranging from 23 to 79, were recorded for the dose-escalation cohort. Patients were allowed to have had prior anti-PD-1, anti-PD-L1 or anti-CTLA-4 therapy, and about 40% of the dose-escalation patients had been treated with checkpoint inhibitors. Partial responses were achieved by three dose-escalation patients, of whom one had hepatocellular carcinoma and two had cutaneous melanoma. Peripheral TCRbeta sequencing was intended to test whether TCR sequence diversity was altered and clonal T-cell expansion was caused by ivuxolimab. The paper reports the monotherapy dose-escalation portion (N of about 54 patients) of the phase I ivuxolimab trial.

For sequencing of the TCRbeta CDR3 region, genomic DNA was extracted from the sorted cells. TCRbeta CDR3 regions were sequenced using the immunoSEQ Assay. In TCRdb, the immuneACCESS table is reduced to in-frame sequences with V and J assigned. These tables do not hold every clone; where another copy was compared, an unresolved V gene accounts for under half, and the others remain unexplained. Within this sample are more than 60,000 clones, with about 80% of them counted one time only. The ten largest make up approximately 4.8% of the sample. Patients with a history of autoimmune disease or receiving systemic immunosuppression were excluded from the trial. Peripheral blood for TCR sequencing was collected from all dose cohorts at baseline, on cycle 4 day 1, and on cycle 7 day 1. The samples were drawn from a first-in-human, open-label, multicenter phase I dose-escalation trial of ivuxolimab. The trial enrolled adults with locally advanced or metastatic head and neck squamous cell, hepatocellular, melanoma or renal cell carcinoma. Before TCR sequencing, CD4+ T cells and CD8+ T cells from peripheral blood were sorted into separate populations.

On the study overall, not on this receptor specifically: Low levels of normalized T-cell clonal expansion were also seen in some patients who did not respond. Antigen specificity was not determined for the clonally expanded peripheral T cells. At doses of 0.1 to 3.0 mg/kg, clonal expansion of both CD4+ and CD8+ T cells in blood was seen between baseline and week 6. After ivuxolimab, CD8+ T cells had more expanded clones than CD4+ T cells on average. In the 0.1-3.0 mg/kg groups, partial responders were among the patients with the lowest normalized peripheral clonal expansion, particularly in CD8+ T cells.

The sequence was collected from an adult with an advanced solid tumor such as melanoma, head and neck, liver or kidney cancer. The sequencing here drew on CD4+ or CD8+ T cells sorted from blood, taken in a trial of the OX40 agonist ivuxolimab.

The DNA sequence follows: TGTGCCAGCAGTGAGACAGGGATAGGAAATTCACCCCTCCACTTT. Translated, this is CASSETGIGNSPLHF. The chain is encoded by TRBV2 joined to TRBJ1-6; TRBD1 lines up with 7 middle nucleotides. CDR1 and CDR2 (SNHLY, FYNNEI) derive from the germline V gene. Trimming takes 3 bases off V and 7 bases off J; junction bases not matched to a gene: 6. Spanning cysteine to phenylalanine, the CDR3 consists of 15 amino acids. Of all the DNA, just the CDR3 is kept, 45 bases in frame from base 1.